The sequence of this T cell receptor beta chain was determined in a study of blood T cell repertoires in COVID-19. Turning to the study itself: The United States, Italy and Spain supplied acute and convalescent COVID-19 samples. From T cells, B-cell-depleted T cells, or PBMCs came the material, which was cDNA or gDNA.

Individuals aged about 18 to 100 years were recruited from approximately 22 US areas. Cohorts were determined from participant-reported clinical history. TCRdb keeps only in-frame clones here, not all; method: immunoSEQ multiplex PCR. This sample carries about 160,000 clones, roughly 80% of them seen once, and the ten largest clones take roughly 6%. The sample taken for sequencing was PBMCs or T cells enriched from blood (not recorded which). This clonotype was obtained from a woman between 35 and 50 years old with acute COVID-19.

This chain's CDR3 is CASSPSPGQGKEEQYF. The CDR3 DNA reads as TGTGCCAGCAGCCCCTCTCCGGGACAGGGTAAAGAAGAGCAGTACTTC. The V call is TRBV3-1 (or the pseudogene TRBV3-2), the J call TRBJ2-7, with TRBD1 matching over 9 bases. The V gene's germline CDR1 is LGHDT and CDR2 YNNKEL (reference sequence). The trim removed 4 bases at V and 7 bases at J, leaving 14 bases unmatched. The CDR3 loop spans 16 amino acids.